What follows describes a single TCR beta chain. The repertoire was sequenced with immunoSEQ multiplex PCR; TCRdb's copy has only in-frame clones and lacks some. Seen here are some 300,000 clones, approximately 90% observed once, and the top ten hold around 4%. This sample stems from a study of blood T cell repertoires in COVID-19. Background on the study: The United States, Italy and Spain were the sources of the acute and convalescent COVID-19 samples.

Germline V gene sequence: CDR1 SEHNR, CDR2 FQNEAQ (reference sequence). The CDR3 covers 14 residues. Trimming pared 3 bases from V and 5 bases from J, leaving 13 bases between. The TCR was taken from a man aged 25-45 years who had recovered from COVID-19. Material for sequencing was PBMCs or T cells enriched from blood (not recorded which). The chain links TRBV7-9 to TRBJ2-5; a possible D gene is TRBD1 (5 bases). The CDR3, as DNA: TGTGCCAGCAGCTTCCCATCCAGGGCGGAGACCCAGTACTTC. This sequence encodes CASSFPSRAETQYF.